The entry that follows covers one TCR beta chain sequence. These data come from a study of monozygotic twins with inflammatory bowel disease. After re-calling the 5' RACE reads, TCRdb lists one entry per CDR3 protein, DNA absent. The table for this sample gives fewer than 450,000 distinct CDR3 sequences. The CDR3 contains 15 residues. Germline-derived CDR1 and CDR2 are ENHRY and SYGVKD. The chain uses TRBV10-3 and TRBJ2-2; TCRdb lists TRBD2, though no DNA is available to test this call. This TCR derives from a human donor with ulcerative colitis or Crohn's disease, or a healthy co-twin of an affected twin (not recorded which). The sample comprised blood. This chain's CDR3 is CAISGPRANTGELFF.